Included here is one TCR beta chain sequence, with context. The sample is drawn from a study of blood T cell repertoires in COVID-19. Study-wide background: The United States, Italy and Spain provided the acute and convalescent COVID-19 samples. PBMCs, B-cell-depleted T cells, or T cells were the source of the cDNA or gDNA that made up the material.

Germline V gene sequence: CDR1 SNHLY, CDR2 FYNNEI. The CDR3 is 15 amino acids. V lost 5 bases to trimming and J lost 7 bases; unmatched junction nucleotides: 10. Original processing methods: It was from reference gene primer amplification that nucleated cell counts were estimated. The table came from immunoSEQ multiplex PCR; TCRdb's copy has only in-frame clones and leaves some out. That table gives V, J and clone size, and the DNA gave D and trimming. The table has 150,000 or so clones, roughly four fifths seen once; the top ten hold 13% to 15%. The sample consisted of peripheral blood. The chain carries TRBV2 and TRBJ1-5; 8 bases align to TRBD1. The sequence derives from a human donor with acute or convalescent COVID-19. The donor label of this sample is uncertain. The CDR3 DNA reads TGTGCCAGCAGTCTCTCGGACAGGGCTGGGCAGCCCCAGCATTTT. Its protein product is CASSLSDRAGQPQHF.